This T cell receptor beta chain was found in a study of T cells in localized non-small cell lung cancer. Study outcomes and limitations: Uninvolved adjacent lung showed higher T cell clonality than tumor. Those with higher blood T cell density had longer overall survival.

The CDR3 has 15 amino acids. The V segment lost 6 bases and the J segment 10 bases; nucleotides outside the gene matches: 10. Germline V gives CDR1 SEHNR, CDR2 FQNEAQ (reference sequence). About this clone itself: Its target is not known.

The method was immunoSEQ multiplex PCR; TCRdb's version includes in-frame clones alone and lacks a portion of them. The sample shows 8,500 to 10,000 clones, around nine tenths of them seen only once. The chain has TRBV7-9 and TRBJ1-6; 9 nucleotides align to TRBD1. Specimen: peripheral blood, collected before any cancer treatment. This receptor was obtained from a female donor aged 60 or older with stage II squamous cell lung carcinoma. The CDR3 reads CASRPPGQGGSPLHF. The CDR3 DNA reads TGTGCCAGCAGACCACCGGGACAGGGCGGATCACCCCTCCACTTT.